This TCR beta chain was documented in a study of beta chain features in type 1 diabetes. The study's findings and limits: Type 1 diabetes patients showed fewer insertions and more deletions at VDJ junctions.

Sequenced material consisted of expressed TCRB transcripts (all of the isolated RNA was reverse transcribed). The repertoire was sequenced with immunoSEQ multiplex PCR; TCRdb's copy has only in-frame clones and lacks some. The repertoire holds roughly 450,000 clones, with roughly an eighth as singletons. This clone was seen a few times. Its antigen is not identified. CDR1 KGHSH and CDR2 LQKENI come from the germline V gene. The germline V and J ends were trimmed by 1 base and 1 base, with 7 bases remaining between them. This CDR3 has 14 amino acids. Sorting based on CD45RO/CCR7/CD25/CD127/CD95/CD27 separated CD4+ naive, central memory, regulatory and stem cell-like memory cells. Over 95% purity was reached by all sorted populations.

The sequenced material came from naive CD4+ T cells from blood. The J gene is TRBJ1-1, the V gene TRBV18, with D perhaps TRBD1 (5 bases). The sequence was collected from a woman younger than 30 in good health. CDR3 sequence: CASSPRGPNTEAFF. CDR3 in DNA: TGTGCCAGCTCACCACGGGGACCGAACACTGAAGCTTTCTTT.